This TCR beta chain was sequenced during a study of shared clonotypes between healthy human individuals. The protocol was immunoSEQ multiplex PCR, while the TCRdb copy is restricted to in-frame clones and leaves out a portion. The sample includes about 380,000 clones, around 96% of them seen just once. Each donor was a Caucasian adult residing in Nashville, Tennessee. On this clone itself: Its antigen is as yet unknown.

V dropped 7 bases and J dropped 4; count of bases not matched to a gene: 11. The CDR3 consists of 16 residues. Germline CDR1 reads SGHRS; CDR2 reads YFSETQ. The study, taken as a whole, reports: Generally, estimated richness proved larger in naive subsets than it did in memory subsets.

The gene calls are TRBV5-1 and TRBJ2-1; 10 nucleotides align to TRBD2. This receptor was identified in a man aged 25 to 45 in good health. The sequenced sample was memory CD8+ T cells sorted from blood. The subset was: CD45RO+ cells pooled with CCR7-negative TemRA cells. CDR3 loop: CASGRAGGPRYNEQFF. The CDR3 DNA is TGCGCCAGCGGACGAGCGGGAGGGCCCCGTTACAATGAGCAGTTCTTC.